The rows below give T cell receptor beta chains drawn from one sample of a study of technical replicates of blood from several donors. The repertoire was sequenced with immunoSEQ multiplex PCR; TCRdb's copy has only in-frame clones and lacks some. The table has approximately 89,000 clones, approximately 94% seen once; the top ten hold 0.2% to 0.25%. Input material: T cells isolated from PBMCs. These receptors came from a human donor in good health. CDR3s leave out the opening cysteine and the closing phenylalanine or tryptophan.

15	TRBV4-1	TRBJ2-7	ASSQDLLAGASYEQY
13	TRBV4-2	TRBJ2-7	ASGRLRSYSHEQY
14	TRBV18	TRBJ1-1	ASSPFRTGYNTEAF
14	TRBV5-1	TRBJ1-2	ASSLNRDTVRYGYT
12	TRBV5-1	TRBJ1-4	ASSPGQGNEKLF
11	TRBV5-1	TRBJ1-1	ASSSPTGVEAF
11	TRBV2	TRBJ1-3	ASRRDRGNTIY
13	TRBV19	TRBJ1-5	ASSDREGTHQPQH
13	TRBV11-2	TRBJ2-1	ASRQTSGLNNEQF
12	TRBV7-9	TRBJ2-2	ASSVGGNTGELF
12	TRBV7-9	TRBJ2-1	ASSLGLAGAEQF
12	TRBV6-5	TRBJ1-3	ASSYSPRGNTIY
15	TRBV21-1	TRBJ1-4	ASLGDGGSDPNEKLF
13	TRBV18	TRBJ2-7	ASSPSSAAGYEQY
11	TRBV5-4	TRBJ2-5	ASRTTGQETQY
18	TRBV27	TRBJ2-6	ASSFVHGTGGYSGANVLT
15	TRBV5-1	TRBJ2-3	ASSLPLAGGGTDTQY
19	TRBV4-2	TRBJ2-3	ASSQDLAFLAGIYSTDTQY
12	TRBV5-5	TRBJ2-7	ASSDPGKAYEQY
14	TRBV5-1	TRBJ2-5	ASSLVGGRGQETQY
14	TRBV6-6	TRBJ2-1	ASSPNQGSSYNEQF
12	TRBV11-2	TRBJ1-5	ASSLGGGQQPQH
11	TRBV27	TRBJ2-2	ASSPTGSGELF
13	TRBV9	TRBJ2-3	ASSPRGGGTDTQY
10	TRBV6-5	TRBJ2-1	ASSPKGNEQF
13	TRBV28	TRBJ2-1	ASTLRPGVNDVQF
12	TRBV4-1	TRBJ1-2	ASSPDRVSYGYT
10	TRBV2	TRBJ2-5	ASGGVGETQY
13	TRBV28	TRBJ2-7	ASRSAWGRAYEQY
11	TRBV5-1	TRBJ1-4	ASQDTNNEKLF
14	TRBV7-2	TRBJ1-2	ASSLGGQGAKYGYT
13	TRBV10-2	TRBJ2-5	ASSESSQGWETQY
12	TRBV5-6	TRBJ1-4	ASSLIQFNEKLF
14	TRBV5-1	TRBJ2-6	ASSLGGVSGANVLT
12	TRBV27	TRBJ1-6	ASSLTQRWSPLH
12	TRBV5-4	TRBJ2-3	ASGLAGAADTQY
13	TRBV21-1	TRBJ1-1	ASRKGGARNTEAF
13	TRBV27	TRBJ1-5	ASRRGGARNQPQH
13	TRBV28	TRBJ2-7	ASRGGTGGFYEQY
13	TRBV19	TRBJ1-5	ASSIGDISNQPQH